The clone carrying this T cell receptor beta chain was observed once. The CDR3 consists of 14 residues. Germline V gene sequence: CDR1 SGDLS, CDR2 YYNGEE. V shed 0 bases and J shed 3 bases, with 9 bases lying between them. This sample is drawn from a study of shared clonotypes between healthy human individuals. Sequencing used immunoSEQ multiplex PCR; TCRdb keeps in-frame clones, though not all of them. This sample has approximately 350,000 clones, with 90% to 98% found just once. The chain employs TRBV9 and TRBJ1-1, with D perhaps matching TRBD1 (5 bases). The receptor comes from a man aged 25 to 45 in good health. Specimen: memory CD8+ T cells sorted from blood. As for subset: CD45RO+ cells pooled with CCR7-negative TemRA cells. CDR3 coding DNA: TGTGCCAGCAGCGTAGGGACACAACACACTGAAGCTTTCTTT. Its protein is CASSVGTQHTEAFF.